The T cell receptor beta chain under discussion was sequenced for a study of control samples from healthy donors and cancer patients. Germline loops: CDR1 GTSNPN, CDR2 SVGIG (reference sequence). V lost 1 base and J 0 bases, leaving 12 bases between the germline ends. The CDR3 has 15 amino acids. Libraries were prepared by immunoSEQ multiplex PCR; TCRdb keeps only in-frame clonotypes and omits some of them. The sample records tens of thousands of clones, about nine tenths being singletons. The sequence came from a woman between 70 and 85 years old in good health. The chain carries TRBV30 and TRBJ1-1; D is undetermined. Sequencing was carried out using blood. The CDR3 DNA reads TGTGCCTGGAGTGACCCCCCCCACGTGAACACTGAAGCTTTCTTT. It codes for CAWSDPPHVNTEAFF. Full variable domain (rest looked up from reference TRBV30 and TRBJ1-1): SQTIHQWPATLVQPVGSPLSLECTVEGTSNPNLYWYRQAAGRGLQLLFYSVGIGQISSEVPQNLSASRPQDRQFILSSKKLLLSDSGFYLCAWSDPPHVNTEAFFGQGTRLTVV.